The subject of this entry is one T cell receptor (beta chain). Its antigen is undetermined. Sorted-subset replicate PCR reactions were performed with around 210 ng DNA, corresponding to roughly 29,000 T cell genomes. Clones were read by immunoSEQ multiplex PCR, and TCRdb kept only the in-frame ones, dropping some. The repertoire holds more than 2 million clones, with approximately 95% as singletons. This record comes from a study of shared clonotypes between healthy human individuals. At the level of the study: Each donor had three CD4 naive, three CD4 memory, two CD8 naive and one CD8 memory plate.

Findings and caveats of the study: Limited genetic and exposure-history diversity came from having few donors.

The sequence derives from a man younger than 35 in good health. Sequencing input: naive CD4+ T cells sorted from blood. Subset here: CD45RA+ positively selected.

The CDR3 protein is CAISVGYSGGQETQYF. CDR3 DNA: TGTGCCATCAGCGTCGGGTACAGCGGGGGACAAGAGACCCAGTACTTC. J is TRBJ2-5 and V is TRBV10-3; 8 bases fit TRBD2. The V and J ends lost 6 bases and 2 bases, in that order; junction bases with no gene match: 11. This CDR3 is built from 16 residues. CDR1 and CDR2 from the germline V gene are ENHRY and SYGVKD.